The rows below give T cell receptor beta chains drawn from one sample of a study of T cell repertoires in aging, cancer and after chemotherapy. From the multiplex PCR reads, TCRdb called clonotypes with MiXCR, one entry per CDR3 protein. Among about 4,900 distinct CDR3 sequences listed, under 50% were seen once. Sequences were obtained from blood. These receptors originate from a human donor in good health. Both conserved end residues are part of each CDR3. D genes are given only for firm matches. Not all rows give a size; the values are once, few, many and, for expanded clones, a class.

V gene	J gene	D gene	clone size	CDR3 DNA	CDR3 protein
TRBV24-1	TRBJ2-3	TRBD2	.	TGTGCCACCAGTGATTTCGAGACCGCCGGACTAGCGGCTAGCACAGATACGCAGTATTTT	CATSDFETAGLAASTDTQYF
TRBV7-6	TRBJ2-1	TRBD2	few	TGTGCCAGCAGCCCCCGGACTAGCGGGATAAGCTCCTACAATGAGCAGTTCTTC	CASSPRTSGISSYNEQFF
TRBV19	TRBJ1-1	.	.	TGTGCCAGTAGTATCCATATCAGGGGCACTGAAGCTTTCTTT	CASSIHIRGTEAFF
TRBV5-1	TRBJ2-7	TRBD2	.	TGCGCCAGCAGCGTGACACTAGCGGGGCTGAACTACGAGCAGTACTTC	CASSVTLAGLNYEQYF
TRBV21-1	TRBJ2-7	.	.	TGTGCCAGCAGTTCAGGGGGGGGGTACGAGCAGTACTTC	CASSSGGGYEQYF
TRBV6-2/TRBV6-3	TRBJ2-7	TRBD1	few	TGTGCCAGCAGCCCCGGGACAGGCCCCTACGAGCAGTACTTC	CASSPGTGPYEQYF
TRBV29-1	TRBJ1-1	.	.	TGCAGCGTTGGGGACACTGAAGCTTTCTTT	CSVGDTEAFF
TRBV5-1	TRBJ1-1	.	.	TGCGCCAGCAGCTTGAGGTCGGGCGTTTCGAGCACTGAAGCTTTCTTT	CASSLRSGVSSTEAFF
TRBV27	TRBJ2-1	.	.	TGTGCCAGCAGTTTGCAGGGTGTCGACAATGAGCAGTTCTTC	CASSLQGVDNEQFF
TRBV6-5	TRBJ2-7	TRBD2	.	TGTGCCAGCAGTTACCTAGCGGGGGGCCTCGATGAGCAGTACTTC	CASSYLAGGLDEQYF
TRBV12-3/TRBV12-4	TRBJ2-1	TRBD2	.	TGTGCCAGCAGTTGGGGGGGTAAAGGGAATGAGCAGTTCTTC	CASSWGGKGNEQFF
TRBV30	TRBJ2-1	TRBD2	.	TGTGCCTGGACTCCGCCGGGACTAGTAGGTGAGCAGTTCTTC	CAWTPPGLVGEQFF
TRBV6-6	TRBJ1-4	.	.	TGTGCCAGCAGCCCCGGACAAGTAACTAATAAAAAACTGTTTTTT	CASSPGQVTNKKLFF
TRBV24-1	TRBJ2-5	.	.	TGTGCCACCAGTGACACTCCCAGGGGCGTCTGGGAGACCCAGTACTTC	CATSDTPRGVWETQYF
TRBV7-6	TRBJ2-3	.	.	TGTGCCAGCAGCCCAGAGGGGGATACGCAGTATTTT	CASSPEGDTQYF
TRBV6-1	TRBJ1-2	TRBD1	few	TGTGCCAGCACCGAGGGGGCGCATGGCGGCTATGGCTACACCTTC	CASTEGAHGGYGYTF
TRBV5-4	TRBJ1-6	.	.	TGTGCCAGCAGCTTAGGGGGGTCCGATAATTCACCCCTCCACTTT	CASSLGGSDNSPLHF
TRBV19	TRBJ2-3	.	few	TGTGCCAGTAGTATAGTAAAGGGGGGAGCAGATACGCAGTATTTT	CASSIVKGGADTQYF
TRBV5-6	TRBJ2-7	.	few	TGTGCCAGCAGCTACGGACAGTGGATAAACTACGAGCAGTACTTC	CASSYGQWINYEQYF
TRBV6-5	TRBJ1-6	TRBD1	.	TGTGCCAGCAGTTACTCGGGACAGGGGGTTGGCTCCTATAATTCACCCCTCCACTTT	CASSYSGQGVGSYNSPLHF
TRBV19	TRBJ1-1	.	.	TGTGCCAGTAGTACCCGGACTAACACTGAAGCTTTCTTT	CASSTRTNTEAFF
TRBV19	TRBJ1-1	.	.	TGTGCCAGTAGTGCATACAGGAACGAAGCTTTCTTT	CASSAYRNEAFF
TRBV6-5	TRBJ2-3	TRBD2	.	TGTGCCAGCAGCCCTACTAGCGGGGGGGCAGATACGCAGTATTTT	CASSPTSGGADTQYF
TRBV10-3	TRBJ2-1	.	once	TGTGCCATCAGTGAGGGAAGGCGTGAGCAGTTCTTC	CAISEGRREQFF
TRBV5-1	TRBJ1-3	.	.	TGCGCCAGCAGCTTTAACTCCCAGGGTTATGGAAACACCATATATTTT	CASSFNSQGYGNTIYF
TRBV6-5	TRBJ2-2	.	.	TGTGCCAGCAGTCCCGGGGCGTCTAGTCCCGGGGAGCTGTTTTTT	CASSPGASSPGELFF
TRBV11-1	TRBJ1-2	TRBD1	.	TGTGCCAGTGCTAATCCCGGGACAGGGGTTGATGGCTACACCTTC	CASANPGTGVDGYTF
TRBV12-3/TRBV12-4	TRBJ2-7	.	few	TGTGCCAGCAGTCCAACGCCTGGGCCCTACGAGCAGTACTTC	CASSPTPGPYEQYF
TRBV7-2	TRBJ2-3	.	few	TGTGCCAGCAGCTTATGGAGCACAGATACGCAGTATTTT	CASSLWSTDTQYF
TRBV29-1	TRBJ2-5	.	medium-sized	TGCAGCGTTGGACTACCGGGAAATCAAGAGACCCAGTACTTC	CSVGLPGNQETQYF
TRBV30	TRBJ1-4	TRBD1	.	TGTGCCTCAAACAGGGGGGAAAAACTGTTTTTT	CASNRGEKLFF
TRBV6-1	TRBJ2-7	.	.	TGTGCCAGCAGTCCATTTAGGGGGGGGACGGACGAGCAGTACTTC	CASSPFRGGTDEQYF
TRBV18	TRBJ2-3	.	.	TGTGCCAGCTCACGGGCCTTAACTAGCACAGATACGCAGTATTTT	CASSRALTSTDTQYF
TRBV5-1	TRBJ2-6	TRBD1	.	TGTGCCAGCAGCCCGAGGACAGGGTTGGTGGGGGGGGCCAACGTCCTGACTTTC	CASSPRTGLVGGANVLTF
TRBV19	TRBJ1-3	.	.	TGTGCCAGTAGACGGCAGGGGAGCTCTGGAAACACCATATATTTT	CASRRQGSSGNTIYF
TRBV19	TRBJ2-1	.	few	TGTGCCAGTAGTAGAAGCGGAGGCTCCTACAATGAGCAGTTCTTC	CASSRSGGSYNEQFF
TRBV27	TRBJ2-5	TRBD2	.	TGTGCCAGCAGCTTGGCCGGGACTAGCGGCCAAGAGACCCAGTACTTC	CASSLAGTSGQETQYF
TRBV19	TRBJ2-2	.	medium-sized	TGTGCCAGTAGTGACCGCCCGAACACCGGGGAGCTGTTTTTT	CASSDRPNTGELFF
TRBV24-1	TRBJ1-2	.	.	TGTGCCACCAGTACAGGGATGGGAGGCTACACCTTC	CATSTGMGGYTF
TRBV6-4	TRBJ2-3	TRBD1	.	TGTGCCAGCAGTGACCGGACAGGGGGGCGCGGAGATACGCAGTATTTT	CASSDRTGGRGDTQYF
TRBV7-9	TRBJ2-7	.	.	TGTGCCAGCAGCTCCCGGCCCGGGGGCTACGAGCAGTACTTC	CASSSRPGGYEQYF
TRBV15	TRBJ1-2	.	.	TGTGCCACCAGCAGAGCTTTCGACGTAGGCTATGGCTACACCTTC	CATSRAFDVGYGYTF
TRBV18	TRBJ2-3	TRBD2	few	TGTGCCAGCTCACGCACTAGCGGGGCTACAGATACGCAGTATTTT	CASSRTSGATDTQYF
TRBV18	TRBJ2-6	.	.	TGTGCCAGCTCACCCCAACAGGACTCTGGGGCCAACGTCCTGACTTTC	CASSPQQDSGANVLTF
TRBV5-4	TRBJ2-4	.	.	TGTGCCAGCAGCTGGGGACGGGAACAGGCCAAAAACATTCAGTACTTC	CASSWGREQAKNIQYF
TRBV29-1	TRBJ2-1	.	medium-sized	TGCAGCGTTGAAATGGGGGGGGGCTTCGATGAGCAGTTCTTC	CSVEMGGGFDEQFF
TRBV12-3/TRBV12-4	TRBJ2-5	.	.	TGTGCCACCAGCCTAGGTGAGACCCAGTACTTC	CATSLGETQYF
TRBV19	TRBJ2-2	.	.	TGTGCCAGTAGTATTCTACTGAACACCGGGGAGCTGTTTTTT	CASSILLNTGELFF
TRBV5-5	TRBJ2-1	.	.	TGTGCCAGCAGCTTGGCGGTTAGCTCCTACAATGAGCAGTTCTTC	CASSLAVSSYNEQFF
TRBV29-1	TRBJ1-2	.	.	TGCAGCGTCTTTGGGGGGGACTATGGCTACACCTTC	CSVFGGDYGYTF
TRBV15	TRBJ2-1	.	.	TGTGCCACCAGCACGGATCAGGCCCGTAACTACAATGAGCAGTTCTTC	CATSTDQARNYNEQFF
TRBV5-6	TRBJ1-4	TRBD1	.	TGTGCCAGCAGCCGGGCCGGGACAGGATATGAAAAACTGTTTTTT	CASSRAGTGYEKLFF
TRBV18	TRBJ2-7	.	few	TGTGCCAGCTCACCACCGGCTTACTCCTACGAGCAGTACTTC	CASSPPAYSYEQYF
TRBV5-4	TRBJ2-3	.	.	TGTGCCAGCAGCTTGGGTAGCGATAGCACAGATACGCAGTATTTT	CASSLGSDSTDTQYF